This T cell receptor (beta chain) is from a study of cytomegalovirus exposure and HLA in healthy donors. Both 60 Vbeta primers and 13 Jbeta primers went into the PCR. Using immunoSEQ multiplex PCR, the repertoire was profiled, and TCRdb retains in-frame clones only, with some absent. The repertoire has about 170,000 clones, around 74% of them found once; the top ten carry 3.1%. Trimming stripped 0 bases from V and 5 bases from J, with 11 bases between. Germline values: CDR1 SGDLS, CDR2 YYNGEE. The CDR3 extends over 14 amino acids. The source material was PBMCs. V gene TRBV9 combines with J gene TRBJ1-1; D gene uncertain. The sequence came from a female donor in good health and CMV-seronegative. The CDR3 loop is CASSVVGRSTEAFF. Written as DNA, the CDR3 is TGTGCCAGCAGCGTAGTAGGGAGGAGTACTGAAGCTTTCTTT. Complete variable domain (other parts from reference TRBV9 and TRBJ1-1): DSGVTQTPKHLITATGQRVTLRCSPRSGDLSVYWYQQSLDQGLQFLIQYYNGEERAKGNILERFSAQQFPDLHSELNLSSLELGDSALYFCASSVVGRSTEAFFGQGTRLTVV.